Listed here are 24 T cell receptor beta chains from one sample, sequenced in a study of blood T cell repertoires in COVID-19 (dated by TCRdb to the early 2020s). Receptors were amplified or captured by the immunoSEQ multiplex PCR assay. As stored in TCRdb, this immuneACCESS dataset retains in-frame rearrangements with V and J assigned. A fraction of the clones does not appear; measured against another copy, unresolved V genes explain less than half of the discrepancy, and the remainder lacks a known reason. The sample data list over 200,000 clones, and around nine tenths of these were observed just once. The top ten clonotypes cover 6.5% of the sample. Sequencing was carried out using peripheral blood. All receptors come from a man in his 60s who had recovered from COVID-19.

The V call is TRBV5-1, the J call TRBJ2-3, with 8 bases that match TRBD2. Germline lookup yields CDR1 SGHRS and CDR2 YFSETQ. The V gene end was trimmed by 4 bases and the J gene end by 2 bases; junction bases not matched to a gene: 12. The CDR3 has 17 residues. DNA for the CDR3: TGCGCCAGCAGCCCCCGGGGCCTGACTAGCGTCACAGATACGCAGTATTTT. Protein: CASSPRGLTSVTDTQYF.

This clone appeared a single time. This chain links TRBV5-4 with TRBJ1-3; 7 bases align to TRBD1. V shed 3 bases, J shed 0 bases, and the junction held 9 bases outside the gene matches. From germline, CDR1 is SGHNT and CDR2 YYREEE (reference sequence). This CDR3 has 17 residues. The CDR3 coding sequence is TGTGCCAGCAGCTCCCGGACAGGATCGGGCTCTGGAAACACCATATATTTT. Protein product: CASSSRTGSGSGNTIYF.

This rearrangement joins TRBV12-3 or TRBV12-4 to TRBJ1-3; 7 bases agree with TRBD1. CDR3 length equals 13 residues. Trimming removed 6 bases from V and 2 bases from J; junction bases left unmatched: 1. The CDR3 region is CASSGTAGNTIYF. CDR3 bases: TGTGCCAGCAGCGGGACAGCTGGAAACACCATATATTTT.

This clone was recorded once. The rearrangement links TRBV5-1 to TRBJ1-1; a possible D gene is TRBD1 (5 bases). This CDR3 is built from 14 residues. Germline V gene sequence: CDR1 SGHRS, CDR2 YFSETQ. V was clipped by 7 bases and J by 0 bases, with 13 bases between them. CDR3 DNA sequence: TGCGCCAGCGGGAAAGGGGAACTGAACACTGAAGCTTTCTTT. It translates to CASGKGELNTEAFF.

This clone was recorded a few times. The chain combines TRBV3-1 (or the pseudogene TRBV3-2) with TRBJ1-6, with 8 bases matching TRBD1. The CDR3 spans 17 residues. V shed 2 bases and J 9 bases; nucleotides not matched to a gene: 12. CDR1 and CDR2 (germline): LGHDT, YNNKEL (reference sequence). The CDR3 DNA is TGTGCCAGCAGCCAACGCCAGGGGGCACTGTCGATTTCACCCCTCCACTTT. It specifies CASSQRQGALSISPLHF.

The rearrangement joins TRBV7-6 to TRBJ2-2; 8 bases are shared with TRBD2. V lost 1 base, J lost 0 bases, and 1 base stayed unmatched. CDR3 length: 16 residues. Germline CDR1 and CDR2: SGHVS and FNYEAQ. For the CDR3, the DNA is TGTGCCAGCAGCTTAGAACTAGCGGCGAACACCGGGGAGCTGTTTTTT. Its protein product is CASSLELAANTGELFF.

The chain couples TRBV28 to TRBJ2-1; 13 nucleotides line up with TRBD2. With 6 bases clipped from V and 6 bases from J, the junction kept 5 bases outside the gene matches. The V gene's germline CDR1 is MDHEN and CDR2 SYDVKM. The CDR3 consists of 15 residues. The CDR3 spells CASRLAGGPANEQFF. Here the CDR3 DNA reads TGTGCCAGCAGACTAGCGGGGGGGCCGGCCAATGAGCAGTTCTTC.

V is TRBV27 and J is TRBJ2-2, with 8 bases identical to TRBD1. Losses at the gene ends were 1 base for V and 5 bases for J; bases not matched to a gene: 3. The V gene's germline CDR1 is MNHEY and CDR2 SMNVEV (reference sequence). The CDR3 has 15 residues. The CDR3 bases are TGTGCCAGCAGTTTATGGCAGGGGGCAACCGGGGAGCTGTTTTTT. Residues: CASSLWQGATGELFF.

The chain employs TRBV6-6 and TRBJ1-5; D is ambiguous. Germline CDR1 reads MNHNY; CDR2 reads SVGAGI (reference sequence). V shed 0 bases and J shed 4 bases, with 7 bases lying between them. This CDR3 comprises 14 residues. CDR3 DNA sequence: TGTGCCAGCAGTTACTCGAACCGGAATCAGCCCCAGCATTTT. This encodes CASSYSNRNQPQHF.

The chain links TRBV29-1 to TRBJ2-5, with a tentative D call TRBD1 (5 bases). Looked up from germline, CDR1 is SQVTM and CDR2 is ANQGSEA. Trimming removed 7 bases at V and 1 base at J, with 10 bases between. There are 12 residues in the CDR3. The CDR3 reads CSGVTAQETQYF. CDR3 bases: TGCAGCGGCGTGACAGCCCAAGAGACCCAGTACTTC.

V is TRBV5-4 and J is TRBJ2-3, with TRBD1 matching 9 bases. Germline trimming cut 3 bases from V and 2 bases from J; bases unmatched to any gene: 4. The length of the CDR3 is 15 residues. CDR1 and CDR2 (germline): SGHNT, YYREEE (reference sequence). CDR3 nucleotide sequence: TGTGCCAGCAGCTCGGGACAGGGACTCACAGATACGCAGTATTTT. Its protein is CASSSGQGLTDTQYF.

The chain carries TRBV6-5 and TRBJ1-2; 8 nucleotides match TRBD1. The CDR3 is 14 amino acids. V gave up 2 bases and J gave up 7 bases; unmatched junction bases: 6. In germline, CDR1 is MNHEY, CDR2 SVGAGI. CDR3 amino acids: CASSYKDRASGYTF. DNA of the CDR3: TGTGCCAGCAGTTACAAGGACAGGGCTTCTGGCTACACCTTC.

The DNA for the CDR3 is TGTGCCAGCCACCGGGAGAGGGGTGAGGAGCAGTACTTC. Translating gives CASHRERGEEQYF. J is TRBJ2-7 and V is TRBV2; TRBD2 might be the D (6 bases). The V end was cut by 8 bases, the J end by 7 bases, with 18 bases between. This CDR3 has 13 residues. CDR1 SNHLY and CDR2 FYNNEI come from the germline V gene. The full variable domain, rest sourced from reference TRBV2 and TRBJ2-7, is EPEVTQTPSHQVTQMGQEVILRCVPISNHLYFYWYRQILGQKVEFLVSFYNNEISEKSEIFDDQFSVERPDGSNFTLKIRSTKLEDSAMYFCASHRERGEEQYFGPGTRLTVT.

V and J are TRBV6-1 and TRBJ1-3, with 7 bases fitting TRBD1. The CDR3 is made up of 17 amino acids. CDR1 is MNHNS, CDR2 SASEGT, per germline. V was pared by 1 base and J by 5 bases, with 11 bases of the junction left unmatched. The CDR3 reads CASSEVSRGGERNTIYF. CDR3 nucleotide sequence: TGTGCCAGCAGTGAAGTGTCGAGAGGGGGCGAGAGAAACACCATATATTTT.

The genes are TRBV18 and TRBJ1-1; no firm D call. V was clipped by 3 bases and J by 4 bases, with 12 bases between them. The CDR3 has 14 residues. Germline CDR1 is KGHSH and CDR2 is LQKENI. Written as DNA, the CDR3 is TGTGCCAGCTCACCCTCAGAGGGATCCACTGAAGCTTTCTTT. This codes for CASSPSEGSTEAFF.

Here the CDR3 DNA reads TGCAGTGGGGGGGAACAGTTGCCGAACACTGAAGCTTTCTTT. It yields the protein CSGGEQLPNTEAFF. The genes are TRBV29-1 and TRBJ1-1; D might be TRBD1 (5 bases). Germline values: CDR1 SQVTM, CDR2 ANQGSEA. The CDR3 covers 14 residues.

The chain has TRBV19 and TRBJ1-2; D gene unclear. V was shortened by 7 bases and J by 3 bases, with 12 bases between the two germline ends. The CDR3 loop spans 13 amino acids. Germline CDR1 is LNHDA and CDR2 is SQIVND (reference sequence). The CDR3 is CASTFRGYYGYTF. The CDR3 bases are TGTGCCAGTACCTTCCGAGGTTACTATGGCTACACCTTC. The variable domain in full, completed from reference TRBV19 and TRBJ1-2, reads DGGITQSPKYLFRKEGQNVTLSCEQNLNHDAMYWYRQDPGQGLRLIYYSQIVNDFQKGDIAEGYSVSREKKESFPLTVTSAQKNPTAFYLCASTFRGYYGYTFGSGTRLTVV.

The chain joins TRBV27 to TRBJ2-5; TRBD2 aligns across 8 bases. V lost 5 bases and J lost 4; bases outside the gene matches: 6. Looked up from germline, CDR1 is MNHEY and CDR2 is SMNVEV (reference sequence). CDR3 size: 14 residues. CDR3 amino acids: CASSMIRGGETQYF. In DNA, the CDR3 is TGTGCCAGCAGTATGATCCGGGGGGGAGAGACCCAGTACTTC.

This clone appeared a few times. CDR3 protein: CASTSQTGNTEAFF. DNA of the CDR3: TGTGCCAGCACCAGTCAGACAGGGAACACTGAAGCTTTCTTT. The chain joins TRBV11-2 to TRBJ1-1; tentative D call: TRBD1 (6 bases). There are 14 residues in the CDR3. CDR1 is SGHAT and CDR2 is FQNNGV in the germline V gene. V dropped 7 bases and J dropped 1 base, with 13 bases sitting between them.

In this sample, this clone turned up once. CDR3 in DNA: TGTGCCAGCAGCTGGGACAGGGGTGGCCAAGAGACCCAGTACTTC. Translation: CASSWDRGGQETQYF. The chain joins TRBV11-2 to TRBJ2-5, with 10 positions matching TRBD1. The V and J ends lost 4 bases and 1 base, in that order; junction bases with no gene match: 3. The CDR3 covers 15 residues. Germline loops: CDR1 SGHAT, CDR2 FQNNGV.

About this clone: This same CDR3 is encoded by further DNA sequences in the sample. This rearrangement joins TRBV2 to TRBJ1-5; 10 bases map to TRBD1. The V gene end was trimmed by 6 bases and the J gene end by 7 bases; junction bases not matched to a gene: 3. The CDR3 runs to 13 residues. Germline V gene lookup returns CDR1 SNHLY and CDR2 FYNNEI. The CDR3 is CASRGQGGQPQHF. CDR3 DNA sequence: TGTGCCAGCAGAGGACAGGGGGGGCAGCCCCAGCATTTT. The complete variable domain, with remaining parts taken from reference TRBV2 and TRBJ1-5, reads EPEVTQTPSHQVTQMGQEVILRCVPISNHLYFYWYRQILGQKVEFLVSFYNNEISEKSEIFDDQFSVERPDGSNFTLKIRSTKLEDSAMYFCASRGQGGQPQHFGDGTRLSIL.

The chain has TRBV3-1 (or the pseudogene TRBV3-2) and TRBJ1-2; TRBD1 aligns across 7 bases. Germline V lookup: CDR1 LGHDT, CDR2 YNNKEL (reference sequence). This CDR3 contains 14 residues. V shed 6 bases, J shed 8 bases, and the junction held 12 bases outside the gene matches. The DNA of the CDR3 is TGTGCCAGCAGTCCCCCGACAGGGCTGAGGGGCTACACCTTC. Encoded protein: CASSPPTGLRGYTF.

The CDR3 spells CASSIIGVDTEAFF. CDR3 coding DNA: TGTGCCAGTAGTATAATAGGGGTCGACACTGAAGCTTTCTTT. The chain couples TRBV19 to TRBJ1-1, with D maybe TRBD1 (5 bases). The CDR3 length is 14 residues. Germline V gene data show CDR1 as LNHDA and CDR2 as SQIVND (reference sequence). Trimming left V 2 bases short and J 3 bases short, with 10 bases between.

The rearrangement uses TRBV3-1 (or the pseudogene TRBV3-2) and TRBJ2-1, with 15 bases identical to TRBD2. J was trimmed by 7 bases and V by 4 bases; bases with no gene match: 8. Germline V gene lookup returns CDR1 LGHDT and CDR2 YNNKEL (reference sequence). This CDR3 comprises 17 residues. CDR3 in DNA: TGTGCCAGCAGCCCCTGGACTAGCGGGGGGGCGGGAAATGAGCAGTTCTTC. Protein: CASSPWTSGGAGNEQFF.